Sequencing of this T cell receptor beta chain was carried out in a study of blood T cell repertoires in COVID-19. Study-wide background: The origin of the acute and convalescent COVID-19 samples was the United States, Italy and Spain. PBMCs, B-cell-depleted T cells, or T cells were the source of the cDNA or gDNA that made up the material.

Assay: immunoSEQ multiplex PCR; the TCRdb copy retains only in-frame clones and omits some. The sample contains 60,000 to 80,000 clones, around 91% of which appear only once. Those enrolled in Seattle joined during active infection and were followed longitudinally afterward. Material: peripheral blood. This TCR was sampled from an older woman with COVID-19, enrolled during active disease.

CDR3 region: CASSKSAGEGEQFF. CDR3 DNA sequence: TGTGCCAGCTCCAAATCAGCGGGAGAAGGTGAGCAGTTCTTC. The chain combines TRBV18 with TRBJ2-1, with TRBD2 matching 8 bases. Germline trimming cut 6 bases from V and 9 bases from J; bases unmatched to any gene: 10. Germline-derived CDR1 and CDR2 are KGHSH and LQKENI. The CDR3 loop spans 14 amino acids. The variable domain in full, completed from reference TRBV18 and TRBJ2-1, reads NAGVMQNPRHLVRRRGQEARLRCSPMKGHSHVYWYRQLPEEGLKFMVYLQKENIIDESGMPKERFSAEFPKEGPSILRIQQVVRGDSAAYFCASSKSAGEGEQFFGPGTRLTVL.